This T cell receptor beta chain was recovered during a study of blood T cell repertoires in COVID-19. The overall study: The United States, Italy and Spain provided the acute and convalescent COVID-19 samples. Sources were T cells, B-cell-depleted T cells, or PBMCs; the material itself was cDNA or gDNA.

In the study's own analysis: Reference gene primer amplification yielded estimated nucleated cell counts. Measured with immunoSEQ multiplex PCR; TCRdb has only the in-frame clones, and not every one. That table furnishes V, J and clone size, whereas the DNA furnished D and trimming. The sample carries a few hundred thousand clones, 86% recorded once. This CDR3 region has 17 residues. Germline V CDR1 and CDR2: SGHNT, YYREEE (reference sequence). Trimming took off 0 bases at V and 3 bases at J, with 19 bases between the two ends. The chain recombines TRBV5-4 with TRBJ2-7; tentative D call: TRBD2 (6 bases). Sequences were obtained from peripheral blood. The clonotype originates from a young woman with active or convalescent COVID-19. CDR3 DNA sequence: TGTGCCAGCAGCTTGGCCAGCGGGTGGGCAATGAACTACGAGCAGTACTTC. This gives the protein CASSLASGWAMNYEQYF.